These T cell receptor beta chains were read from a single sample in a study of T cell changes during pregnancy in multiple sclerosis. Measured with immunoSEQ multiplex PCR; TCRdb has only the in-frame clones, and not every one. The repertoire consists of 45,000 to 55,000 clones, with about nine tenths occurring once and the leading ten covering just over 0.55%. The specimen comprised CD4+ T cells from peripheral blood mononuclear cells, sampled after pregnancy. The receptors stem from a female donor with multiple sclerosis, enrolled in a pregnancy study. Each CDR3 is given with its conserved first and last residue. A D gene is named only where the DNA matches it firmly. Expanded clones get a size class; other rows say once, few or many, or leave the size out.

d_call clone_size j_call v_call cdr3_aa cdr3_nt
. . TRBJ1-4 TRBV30 CAWSRGGATNEKLFF TGTGCCTGGAGTCGGGGGGGCGCAACTAATGAAAAACTGTTTTTT
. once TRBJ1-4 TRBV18 CASSLDGNGVGTNEKLFF TGTGCCAGCTCACTGGACGGCAACGGGGTCGGGACTAATGAAAAACTGTTTTTT
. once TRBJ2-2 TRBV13 CASSLRVGGRRTGELFF TGTGCCAGCAGCTTACGGGTTGGGGGCAGAAGGACCGGGGAGCTGTTTTTT
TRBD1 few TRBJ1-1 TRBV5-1 CASRLDRGRNTEAFF TGCGCCAGCAGATTGGACAGGGGAAGGAACACTGAAGCTTTCTTT
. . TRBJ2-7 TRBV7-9 CASSPGSISWEQYF TGTGCCAGCAGCCCCGGTTCCATTTCTTGGGAGCAGTACTTC
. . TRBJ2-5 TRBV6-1 CASSAEGEVPRETQYF TGTGCCAGCAGTGCGGAAGGGGAGGTCCCCCGGGAGACCCAGTACTTC
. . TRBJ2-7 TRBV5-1 CASSFSDSSYEQYF TGCGCCAGCAGCTTTAGCGATAGCTCCTACGAGCAGTACTTC
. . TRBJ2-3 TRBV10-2 CASSSTDTQYF TGCGCCAGCAGTTCTACAGATACGCAGTATTTT
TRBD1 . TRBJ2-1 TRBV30 CAWSVGVGTGKVGEQFF TGTGCCTGGAGTGTAGGGGTGGGGACAGGGAAGGTGGGTGAGCAGTTCTTC
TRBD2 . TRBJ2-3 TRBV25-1 CASSVAGGPDTQYF TGTGCCAGCAGTGTAGCGGGAGGGCCAGATACGCAGTATTTT
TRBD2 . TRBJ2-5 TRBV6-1 CASSRPSGNRETQYF TGTGCCAGCAGCCGACCTAGCGGGAATCGTGAGACCCAGTACTTC
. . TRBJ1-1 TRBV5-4 CASSLSPVERGEAFF TGTGCCAGCAGCCTCTCCCCTGTCGAAAGGGGTGAAGCTTTCTTT
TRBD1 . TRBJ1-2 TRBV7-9 CASSLGVGTGKYGYTF TGTGCCAGCAGCTTAGGGGTGGGGACAGGGAAGTATGGCTACACCTTC
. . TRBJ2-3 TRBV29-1 CSVEVGSGLSGDTQYF TGCAGCGTTGAAGTGGGAAGCGGCCTTAGTGGGGATACGCAGTATTTT
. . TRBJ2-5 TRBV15 CATSREFGETQYF TGTGCCACCAGCAGAGAGTTCGGAGAGACCCAGTACTTC
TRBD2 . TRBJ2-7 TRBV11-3 CASSHETSGRDEQYF TGTGCCAGCAGCCATGAAACTAGCGGGCGAGACGAGCAGTACTTC
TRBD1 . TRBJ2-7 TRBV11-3 CASSMTGFLSHEQYF TGTGCCAGCAGCATGACAGGGTTTCTCTCCCACGAGCAGTACTTC
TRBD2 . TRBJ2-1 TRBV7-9 CASSLVASGRGNEQFF TGTGCCAGCAGCTTAGTGGCTAGCGGGAGAGGCAATGAGCAGTTCTTC
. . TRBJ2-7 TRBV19 CASSLQANTYEQYF TGTGCCAGTAGTTTACAAGCGAATACCTACGAGCAGTACTTC
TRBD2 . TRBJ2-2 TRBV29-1 CSVGLAGVTGELFF TGCAGCGTCGGACTAGCGGGGGTCACCGGGGAGCTGTTTTTT
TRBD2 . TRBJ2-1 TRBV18 CASSRIGLAGHEQFF TGTGCCAGCTCCCGAATCGGACTAGCGGGCCATGAGCAGTTCTTC
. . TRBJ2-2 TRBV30 CAWSDPGLVIRGELFF TGTGCCTGGAGTGACCCCGGACTTGTTATTAGAGGGGAGCTGTTTTTT
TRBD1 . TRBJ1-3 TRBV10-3 CAINRGAGNTIYF TGTGCCATCAACAGGGGAGCTGGAAACACCATATATTTT
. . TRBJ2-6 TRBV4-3 CASSQDVVQVLSGANVLTF TGCGCCAGCAGCCAAGATGTAGTCCAGGTTCTATCTGGGGCCAACGTCCTGACTTTC
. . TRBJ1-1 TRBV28 CASTRRGNTEAFF TGTGCCAGCACTCGGCGGGGTAACACTGAAGCTTTCTTT
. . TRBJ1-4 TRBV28 CASRPSHGGEKLFF TGTGCCAGCAGACCCTCCCACGGGGGTGAAAAACTGTTTTTT
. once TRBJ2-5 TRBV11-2 CASSQTGWGTQYF TGTGCCAGCAGCCAAACAGGGTGGGGGACCCAGTACTTC
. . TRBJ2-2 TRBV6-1 CASSEPPGLRGTGELFF TGTGCCAGCAGTGAACCGCCTGGGCTCCGGGGGACCGGGGAGCTGTTTTTT
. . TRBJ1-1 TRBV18 CASSPSRSTEAFF TGTGCCAGCTCACCCTCTCGGAGCACTGAAGCTTTCTTT
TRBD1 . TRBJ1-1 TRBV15 CATSHRQGDTEAFF TGTGCCACCAGCCATCGACAGGGCGACACTGAAGCTTTCTTT
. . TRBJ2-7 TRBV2 CASKGTGEQYF TGTGCCAGCAAAGGAACGGGCGAGCAGTACTTC
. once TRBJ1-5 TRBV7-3 CASSLRQVWADQPQHF TGTGCCAGCAGCTTACGACAGGTGTGGGCAGATCAGCCCCAGCATTTT
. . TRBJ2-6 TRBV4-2 CASSQRVEGSSGANVLTF TGTGCCAGCAGCCAACGAGTAGAGGGAAGCTCTGGGGCCAACGTCCTGACTTTC
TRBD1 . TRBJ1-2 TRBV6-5 CASREQGAQGGYTF TGTGCCAGCAGGGAACAGGGGGCTCAAGGCGGCTACACCTTC
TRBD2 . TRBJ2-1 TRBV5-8 CASSLVNLAGSYNEQFF TGTGCCAGCAGCTTGGTTAACCTAGCGGGCTCCTACAATGAGCAGTTCTTC
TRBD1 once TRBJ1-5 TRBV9 CASSVSGQDNQPQHF TGTGCCAGCAGCGTATCGGGACAGGACAATCAGCCCCAGCATTTT
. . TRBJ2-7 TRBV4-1 CASSQVVSGRINEQYF TGCGCCAGCAGCCAAGTAGTTAGTGGGAGAATCAACGAGCAGTACTTC
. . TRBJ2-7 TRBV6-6 CASSYRHRVPNEQYF TGTGCCAGCAGCTACAGGCACAGGGTGCCAAACGAGCAGTACTTC
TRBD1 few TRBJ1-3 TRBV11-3 CASSPGQGPGNTIYF TGTGCCAGCAGCCCCGGACAGGGGCCTGGAAACACCATATATTTT
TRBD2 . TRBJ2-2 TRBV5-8 CASSLAGLAGVTGELFF TGTGCCAGCAGCTTGGCCGGGCTAGCGGGGGTCACCGGGGAGCTGTTTTTT
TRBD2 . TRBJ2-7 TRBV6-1 CASSGGRRGGPYEQYF TGTGCCAGCAGTGGGGGCCGTCGGGGGGGCCCCTACGAGCAGTACTTC
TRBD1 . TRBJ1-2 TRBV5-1 CASSLASGTAYGYTF TGCGCCAGCAGCTTGGCTTCCGGGACAGCCTATGGCTACACCTTC
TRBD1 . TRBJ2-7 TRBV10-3 CAISLVGQGYYEQYF TGTGCCATCAGCTTGGTGGGACAGGGTTACTACGAGCAGTACTTC
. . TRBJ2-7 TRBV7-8 CASANSYEQYF TGTGCCAGCGCTAACTCCTACGAGCAGTACTTC
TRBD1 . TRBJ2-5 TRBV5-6 CASSETGTGETQYF TGTGCCAGCAGCGAGACAGGGACGGGAGAGACCCAGTACTTC
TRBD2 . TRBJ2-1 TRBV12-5 CASGLVSGKNNEQFF TGTGCTAGTGGTTTGGTTAGCGGGAAGAACAATGAGCAGTTCTTC